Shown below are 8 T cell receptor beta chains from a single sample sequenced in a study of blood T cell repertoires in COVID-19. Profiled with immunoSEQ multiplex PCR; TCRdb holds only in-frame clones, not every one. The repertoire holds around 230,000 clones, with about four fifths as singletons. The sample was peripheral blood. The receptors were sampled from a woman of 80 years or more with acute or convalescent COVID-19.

The CDR3, as DNA: TGTGCCAGCAGGCAGACAGGACCCGACGCTTTCTTT. Translating gives CASRQTGPDAFF. The chain combines TRBV2 with TRBJ1-1, with D possibly TRBD1 on 6 matching bases. Germline lookup yields CDR1 SNHLY and CDR2 FYNNEI. The CDR3 is 12 residues long. V was clipped by 6 bases and J by 11 bases, with 16 bases between them.

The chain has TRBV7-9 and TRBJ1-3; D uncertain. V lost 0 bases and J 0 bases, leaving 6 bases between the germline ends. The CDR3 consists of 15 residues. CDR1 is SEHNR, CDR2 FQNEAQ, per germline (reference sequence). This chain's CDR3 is CASSLASISGNTIYF. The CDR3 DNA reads TGTGCCAGCAGCTTAGCTAGTATCTCTGGAAACACCATATATTTT.

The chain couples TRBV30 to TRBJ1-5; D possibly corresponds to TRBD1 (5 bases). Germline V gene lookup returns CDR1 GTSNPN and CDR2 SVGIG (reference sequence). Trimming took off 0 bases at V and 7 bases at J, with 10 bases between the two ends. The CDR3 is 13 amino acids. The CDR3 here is CAWSVRQGQPQHF. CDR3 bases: TGTGCCTGGAGTGTAAGGCAGGGACAGCCCCAGCATTTT.

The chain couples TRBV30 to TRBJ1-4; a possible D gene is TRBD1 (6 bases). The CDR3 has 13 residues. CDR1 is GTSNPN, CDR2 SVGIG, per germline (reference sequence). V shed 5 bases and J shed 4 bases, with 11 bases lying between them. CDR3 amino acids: CAWSQGINEKLFF. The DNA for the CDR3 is TGTGCCTGGTCACAGGGAATTAATGAAAAACTGTTTTTT.

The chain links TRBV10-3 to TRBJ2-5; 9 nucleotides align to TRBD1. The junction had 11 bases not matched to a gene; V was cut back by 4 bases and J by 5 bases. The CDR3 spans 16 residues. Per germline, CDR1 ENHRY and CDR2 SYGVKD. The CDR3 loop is CAISARLGQGGETQYF. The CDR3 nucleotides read TGTGCCATCAGTGCCCGCCTGGGACAGGGAGGGGAGACCCAGTACTTC.

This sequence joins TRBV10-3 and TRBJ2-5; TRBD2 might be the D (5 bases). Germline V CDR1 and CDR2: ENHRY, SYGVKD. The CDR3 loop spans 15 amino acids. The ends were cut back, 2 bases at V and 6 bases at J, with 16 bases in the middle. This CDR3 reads CAISEEGLGKQTQYF. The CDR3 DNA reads TGTGCCATCAGTGAGGAGGGTTTGGGAAAACAGACCCAGTACTTC.

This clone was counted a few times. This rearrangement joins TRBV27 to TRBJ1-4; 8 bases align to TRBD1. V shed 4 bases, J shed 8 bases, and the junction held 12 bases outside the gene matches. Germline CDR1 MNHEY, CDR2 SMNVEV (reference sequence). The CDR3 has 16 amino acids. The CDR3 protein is CASSSIRGRSGEKLFF. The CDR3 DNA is TGTGCCAGCAGTTCGATCAGGGGGCGCTCAGGGGAAAAACTGTTTTTT.

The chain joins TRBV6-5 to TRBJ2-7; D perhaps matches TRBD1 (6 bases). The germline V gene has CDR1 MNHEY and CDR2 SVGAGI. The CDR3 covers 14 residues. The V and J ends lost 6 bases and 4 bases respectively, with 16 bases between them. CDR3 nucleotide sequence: TGTGCCAGCAGACCAAGGACAGAATCATACGAGCAGTACTTC. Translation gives CASRPRTESYEQYF.